This T cell receptor (beta chain) was recovered during a study of blood T cells in healthy people across ages (dated by TCRdb to between 2014 and 2017). The study in broad terms: In model experiments, template switching captured roughly one uniquely barcoded TCR beta cDNA molecule for every two T cells. The donors were split into four age groups: young (average 16 years), middle-aged (39), aged (about 56) and long-lived (approximately 80). Age-related changes in TCR beta repertoire diversity were measured in the study by deep sequencing normalized with unique cDNA molecular identifiers. Using the same blood draw, the study looked at two additional independent replicas of 1 million unique cDNA reads for two donors, one aged 18 to 30 and the other aged 80 or older. To avoid experimental bias, donors of different ages were spread randomly across the sequencing lanes. The full study reports these points: As age increased, observed TCR beta diversity per million T cells dropped in a roughly linear way, and a significant reduction was already evident by age 40. A strong correlation was found between observed TCR beta diversity and the percentage of naive T cells measured by flow cytometry. Because the CMV infection status of the donors was unknown, age-related changes in expanded clonotypes may potentially have been confounded. Because profiling used bulk unsorted PBMCs, naive and antigen-experienced compartments could not be compared conclusively. The long-lived group showed more naive CD4+ T cells, fewer expanded clones and increased TCR diversity than the aged group, suggesting age selection. Estimates of total diversity from one million sequenced T cells were regarded as lower bounds and underestimates.

Comment on this clonotype: No cognate antigen has been identified for it. The record has no base qualities; no much larger clone is one base away.

Including cysteine and phenylalanine, the CDR3 has 13 amino acids. Only the CDR3 DNA stays, 39 bases, in frame from base 1. Sequences SGHTA (CDR1) and FQGNSA (CDR2) are obtained from the germline V gene. The library relied on 5' RACE. Sequencing instrument: Illumina HiSeq 2500. The second PCR ran for roughly 7 to 12 cycles and used a J-beta primer mix along with a sample-barcoded 5' primer. Each TCR beta cDNA molecule received a unique molecular identifier from a template-switch 5' adaptor carrying 12 random nucleotides. At least 2.5 million CDR3-containing paired-end reads were obtained from each sample. The Mint cDNA synthesis kit, primed by a TRBC-specific oligonucleotide, was used to synthesize first-strand cDNA from all RNA. Following uracil-DNA glycosylase treatment, all cDNA underwent a first 18-cycle PCR with the universal primers M1SS and BC2_uni_R. On the authors' methods: Normalization of each sample was performed by random selection of 1 million high-quality reads, each carrying a distinct molecular identifier. Instead of being binned into consensus sequences, reads with shared molecular identifiers were discarded. MiTCR, run with a Q25 quality threshold and the strictest error-elimination algorithm, handled CDR3 identification, clonotype clustering and error correction. A nonparametric unseen species model using Euler transformation provided a lower-bound estimate of total TCR beta diversity. The public reads were reprocessed in TCRdb via fastp at Q25 and MiXCR, keeping in-frame beta chains. Rows are unified per CDR3 protein, each entry keeping the most common DNA and genes. These V and J calls derive from TCRdb rather than the authors' analysis. The table for this sample lists over 1,200,000 distinct CDR3 sequences; roughly 60% of them were counted only once. Over 5% of the sample rests with the top ten.

The roughly 39 donors, aged about 6 to 95 years, were systemically healthy Caucasian individuals from Russia. Each donor gave about 9.7 milliliters of peripheral blood, drawn into EDTA-treated Vacutainer tubes. PBMCs were isolated by Ficoll-Paque density-gradient centrifugation, with at least 6 million obtained per sample. Total RNA was extracted from PBMCs with Trizol reagent, with at least 5.5 micrograms obtained per sample. Naive CD45RAhigh/CD27high T cell percentages were measured by flow cytometry on a PBMC aliquot from every donor. The TCR comes from a man aged 18-30 years in good health. Sequences were obtained from blood. Rearrangement joined TRBV7-2 to TRBJ2-1; a tentative D call is TRBD2 (5 bases match). The J call may be faulty, since TRBJ2-7 better matches the DNA end. The DNA is as follows: TGTGCCAGCAGCGAGGGCTCCTACAATGAGCAGTACTTC. The resulting protein is CASSEGSYNEQYF.